These 9 T cell receptor beta chains originate from one sample sequenced in a study of T-cell reconstitution after alpha-beta-depleted transplantation in children. TCRbeta library construction was performed incorporating unique molecular identifiers. TCRdb fed the PCR reads into MiXCR, producing one record per CDR3 protein. This table has some 180,000 distinct CDR3 sequences, around 7% appearing once. The material was PBMCs, obtained before TCRalphabeta/CD19-depleted stem cell transplant. The source of these receptors is a boy under 10 years old with acute lymphoblastic leukemia, due to receive a stem cell transplant.

This clonotype was seen many times. This chain connects TRBV5-4 to TRBJ2-4; 7 bases match TRBD2. This CDR3 comprises 15 residues. V trimming: 0 bases; J trimming: 6 bases; junction bases outside the gene matches: 6. Germline assignment: CDR1 SGHNT and CDR2 YYREEE (reference sequence). CDR3 nucleotides: TGTGCCAGCAGCTTGGCGGGGGGTGCTAGAAACATTCAGTACTTC. Translation: CASSLAGGARNIQYF.

The table lists this clonotype with many counts. The V call is TRBV29-1, the J call TRBJ1-1; no definite D call. CDR1 is SQVTM and CDR2 is ANQGSEA in the germline V gene. The CDR3 covers 10 residues. Trimming removed 4 bases at V and 5 bases at J, with 5 bases between. Here the CDR3 reads CSVGRTEAFF. The DNA of the CDR3 is TGCAGCGTTGGTAGAACTGAAGCTTTCTTT.

This clonotype was picked up many times. The chain couples TRBV18 to TRBJ2-1; D is undetermined. The length of the CDR3 is 16 residues. Trimming cost V 4 bases and J 7 bases, with 20 bases left between them. CDR1 KGHSH and CDR2 LQKENI come from the germline V gene. CDR3 nucleotides: TGTGCCAGCTCACGTGGTAGTAGGGCGAGTTGGAATGAGCAGTTCTTC. Translated, it gives CASSRGSRASWNEQFF.

This clonotype came up a few times. J is TRBJ2-7 and V is TRBV6-1; TRBD1 matches 9 bases. The CDR3 is 15 residues long. V gave up 6 bases and J gave up 2 bases; unmatched junction bases: 8. Per the germline V gene, CDR1 is MNHNS and CDR2 is SASEGT. The CDR3: CASRRSRQGAYEQYF. CDR3 nucleotides: TGTGCCAGCAGGCGAAGCCGACAGGGGGCCTACGAGCAGTACTTC.

Ten or more counts support this clonotype. The CDR3 sequence is CASSLETGQNIQYF. CDR3 sequence (DNA): TGTGCCAGCAGCTTAGAAACAGGACAAAACATTCAGTACTTC. The gene calls are TRBV11-2 and TRBJ2-4, with D possibly TRBD1 on 5 matching bases. Germline V gives CDR1 SGHAT, CDR2 FQNNGV. Trimming took 0 bases from V and 5 from J, leaving 8 bases between them. The CDR3 sequence is 14 residues long.

This clonotype was counted ten times or more. The V and J genes are TRBV5-1 and TRBJ2-7, with D perhaps matching TRBD2 (6 bases). CDR3 length: 13 residues. Germline loops: CDR1 SGHRS, CDR2 YFSETQ. Trimming pared 4 bases from V and 2 bases from J, leaving 10 bases between. The CDR3 DNA sequence: TGCGCCAGCAGCGACGGGAGTCCCTACGAGCAGTACTTC. Its translation is CASSDGSPYEQYF.

V gene TRBV30 combines with J gene TRBJ2-4, with a tentative D call TRBD2 (6 bases). Germline-derived CDR1 and CDR2 are GTSNPN and SVGIG (reference sequence). CDR3 size: 18 residues. Trimming took off 0 bases at V and 1 base at J, with 19 bases between the two ends. CDR3 protein: CAWSVASRLASAKNIQYF. CDR3 nucleotide sequence: TGTGCCTGGAGTGTTGCGAGTCGGCTAGCGTCGGCCAAAAACATTCAGTACTTC.

The sample holds a few counts of this clonotype. The junction departs from germline at one end; a sequencing error may be responsible. The chain recombines TRBV7-2 with TRBJ2-1; 16 bases fit TRBD2. The CDR3 has 15 amino acids. The germline gives CDR1 SGHTA, CDR2 FQGNSA. CDR3: CASSQGTSGGGEQLF. In nucleotides, the CDR3 is TGTGCCAGCAGCCAAGGGACTAGCGGGGGGGGTGAGCAGCTCTTC.

This clonotype was seen only a few times. The chain uses TRBV6-2 or TRBV6-3 and TRBJ2-7, with no clear D. V lost 4 bases, J lost 2 bases, and 15 bases lay in between. The CDR3 contains 15 residues. The V gene's germline CDR1 is MNHEY and CDR2 SVGEGT. The chain's CDR3 is CASSSPLGKTYEQYF. As DNA, the CDR3 is TGTGCCAGCAGTTCGCCACTGGGAAAAACCTACGAGCAGTACTTC.